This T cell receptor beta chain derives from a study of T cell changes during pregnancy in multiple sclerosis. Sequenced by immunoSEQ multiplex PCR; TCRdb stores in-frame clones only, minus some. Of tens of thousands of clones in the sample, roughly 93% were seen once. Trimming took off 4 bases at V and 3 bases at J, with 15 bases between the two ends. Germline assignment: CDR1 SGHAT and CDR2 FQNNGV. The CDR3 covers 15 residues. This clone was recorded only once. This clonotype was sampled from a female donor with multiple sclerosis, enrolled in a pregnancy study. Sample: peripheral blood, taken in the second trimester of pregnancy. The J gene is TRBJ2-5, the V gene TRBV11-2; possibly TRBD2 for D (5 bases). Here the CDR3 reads CASSSPTHGEETQYF. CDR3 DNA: TGTGCCAGCAGCTCCCCAACGCACGGGGAAGAGACCCAGTACTTC.